This T cell receptor beta chain was retrieved from a study of T cell responses to AZD1222 COVID-19 vaccine (dated by TCRdb to the early 2020s). Study-level background: AZD1222 recipients with second doses at about 4 weeks or about 12 weeks were pooled, because spike-specific TCR depth and breadth did not differ between schedules. TCR sequencing covered over 230 trial participants: 207 given two doses of AZD1222 and 26 given two doses of MenACWY control vaccine. Enrollment into the trials was organized by age into subgroups of 18-55, 56-69 and 70-plus years, and those subgroups contained approximately 160, 26 and 62 TCR-sequenced participants, respectively. Findings and caveats that apply to the study as a whole: Conclusions about previously exposed vaccinees are limited, since just a handful of AZD1222 recipients were seropositive for SARS-CoV-2 at baseline. Because no day 14 peak-response samples were available, the repertoires could be characterized only after the peak T cell response. CD4 TCRs associated with the vaccine covered the entire spike protein, and the dominant responses were in regions 160-218 and 743-854. Most participants were white British and females outnumbered males, and the authors suggested that clonal diversity may have been underestimated. A significant rise in spike-specific TCR breadth and depth was observed after two AZD1222 doses relative to day 0 and relative to MenACWY recipients. Nearly half of unique spike-specific TCRs reportedly recognized epitopes outside regions mutated in the B.1.351 and B.1.1.7 variants. The 56-69-year group was small, and its depth increase did not reach significance, likely because of low power.

The CDR3 regions of human TCRbeta chains were analyzed by immunosequencing. As for the original processing: Repertoire TCRs were checked for matches against a reference library of SARS-CoV-2-specific TCRs that had been generated using the MIRA antigen-specificity platform. Breadth meant the fraction of unique TCRs that were SARS-CoV-2-associated, whereas depth meant the fraction of total T cells that were SARS-CoV-2-associated. Using the MIRA data, every spike-specific TCR was mapped to the spike region that the TCR reacted to and assigned to either a CD4 or a CD8 class. Log10-transformed breadth and depth values were compared by one-way ANOVA with Sidak's multiple comparisons tests. TCRdb mirrors the immuneACCESS table, restricted to in-frame sequences. Some clones are absent from its copies; in checked studies, under half trace to an unresolved V gene, and the reason for the others is unknown. V, J and clone size derive from that table, while D and trimming were established from the DNA sequence. The sample table holds tens of thousands of clones, of which about 90% were seen once. The ten most abundant clones make up 7.5% to 9% of the sample.

According to the study, the label for this sample's time point signals: baseline before first vaccination. The vaccinee samples were drawn from two UK trials, COV001 and COV002, one of which was a single-blind randomized controlled phase 2/3 trial testing AZD1222 (ChAdOx1 nCoV-19) in healthy adults. For TCRbeta chain sequencing, PBMC samples were collected from trial participants at day 0 and at day 28 after the second dose. This clone is a singleton in its sample. Its antigen is unknown. No per-base quality is available; no much larger clone lies one base away. Deletion took 3 bases off V and 4 bases off J, with a span of 13 bases between the germline ends. From a lookup of the germline V gene, CDR1 and CDR2 are SGHRS and YFSETQ. Taken from cysteine to phenylalanine, the CDR3 has 14 residues. Only the CDR3 part of the read is kept: 42 bases, read in frame from the first base.

This TCR derives from an adult in good health. The rearranged segments are TRBV5-1 and TRBJ2-5; the best D guess is TRBD1, with 6 bases matching. Sample: peripheral blood, taken on day 0 of AZD1222 vaccination. Here is the DNA: TGCGCCAGCAGCTGGACACAGGGTAGAGAGACCCAGTACTTC. It translates as CASSWTQGRETQYF.